This T cell receptor beta chain was observed in a study of a mutant IDH1 vaccine in newly diagnosed glioma. Time point noted: week 5, during vaccination. A 20-mer mutant IDH1 peptide at 300 ug was injected subcutaneously with topical imiquimod. Generated by immunoSEQ multiplex PCR, the TCRdb table keeps only in-frame clones and is missing some. The profile shows 30,000 to 45,000 clones, roughly nine tenths of them singletons. In regard to this clone: Its antigen remains unknown.

The germline CDR1 and CDR2 sequences are LNHDA and SQIVND (reference sequence). CDR3 size: 21 residues. V shed 7 bases and J shed 2 bases, with 33 bases lying between them. The chain uses TRBV19 and TRBJ1-5; D not certain. The sample here was PBMCs, taken from a glioma patient whose treatment included an IDH1 peptide vaccine. This TCR was sampled from a man aged 50 to 60 with glioma. In DNA, the CDR3 is TGTGCCAGTATCAGTAGAGGGTCCGGAGGTTTCATAGAATCACGCAATCAGCCCCAGCATTTT. This gives the protein CASISRGSGGFIESRNQPQHF. The variable domain in full, with the rest retrieved from reference TRBV19 and TRBJ1-5, is DGGITQSPKYLFRKEGQNVTLSCEQNLNHDAMYWYRQDPGQGLRLIYYSQIVNDFQKGDIAEGYSVSREKKESFPLTVTSAQKNPTAFYLCASISRGSGGFIESRNQPQHFGDGTRLSIL.